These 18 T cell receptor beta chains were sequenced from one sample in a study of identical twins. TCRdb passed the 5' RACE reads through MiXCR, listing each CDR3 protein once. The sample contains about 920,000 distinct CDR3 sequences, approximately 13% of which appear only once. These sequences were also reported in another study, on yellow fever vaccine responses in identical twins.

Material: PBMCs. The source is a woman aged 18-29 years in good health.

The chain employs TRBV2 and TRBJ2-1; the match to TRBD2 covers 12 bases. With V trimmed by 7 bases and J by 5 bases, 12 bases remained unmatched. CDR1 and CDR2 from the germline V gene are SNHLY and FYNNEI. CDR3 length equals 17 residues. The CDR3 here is CASTWTSGKSPNNEQFF. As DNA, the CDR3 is TGTGCCAGCACATGGACTAGCGGGAAAAGCCCTAACAATGAGCAGTTCTTC.

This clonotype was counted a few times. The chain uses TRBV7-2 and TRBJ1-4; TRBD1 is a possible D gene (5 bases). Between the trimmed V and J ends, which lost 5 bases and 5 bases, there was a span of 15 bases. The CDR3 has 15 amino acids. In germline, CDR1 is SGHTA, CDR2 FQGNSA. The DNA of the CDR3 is TGTGCCAGCAGCCTTCAGGCAGGGCCCAATGAAAAACTGTTTTTT. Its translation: CASSLQAGPNEKLFF. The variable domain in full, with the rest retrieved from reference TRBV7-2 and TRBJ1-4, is GAGVSQSPSNKVTEKGKDVELRCDPISGHTALYWYRQSLGQGLEFLIYFQGNSAPDKSGLPSDRFSAERTGGSVSTLTIQRTQQEDSAVYLCASSLQAGPNEKLFFGSGTQLSVL.

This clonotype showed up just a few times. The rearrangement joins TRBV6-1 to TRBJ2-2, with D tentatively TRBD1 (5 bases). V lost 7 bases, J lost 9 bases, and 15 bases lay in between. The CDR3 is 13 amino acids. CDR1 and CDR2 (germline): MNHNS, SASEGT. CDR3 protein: CASTGRGGRELFF. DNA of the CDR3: TGTGCCAGCACCGGAAGGGGTGGGCGGGAGCTGTTTTTT.

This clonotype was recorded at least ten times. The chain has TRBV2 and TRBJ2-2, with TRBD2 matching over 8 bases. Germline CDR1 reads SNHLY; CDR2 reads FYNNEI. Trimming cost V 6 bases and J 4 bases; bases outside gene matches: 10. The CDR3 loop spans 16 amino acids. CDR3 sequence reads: CASRATGGPGTGELFF. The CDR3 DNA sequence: TGTGCCAGCAGAGCAACGGGGGGGCCGGGCACCGGGGAGCTGTTTTTT.

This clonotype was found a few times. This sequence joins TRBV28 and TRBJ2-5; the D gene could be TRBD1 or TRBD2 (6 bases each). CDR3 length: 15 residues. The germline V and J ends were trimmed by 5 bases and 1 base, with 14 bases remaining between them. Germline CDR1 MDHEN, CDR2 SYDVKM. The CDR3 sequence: CASSLRGGFQETQYF. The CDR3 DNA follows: TGTGCCAGCAGTCTCAGAGGGGGGTTCCAAGAGACCCAGTACTTC.

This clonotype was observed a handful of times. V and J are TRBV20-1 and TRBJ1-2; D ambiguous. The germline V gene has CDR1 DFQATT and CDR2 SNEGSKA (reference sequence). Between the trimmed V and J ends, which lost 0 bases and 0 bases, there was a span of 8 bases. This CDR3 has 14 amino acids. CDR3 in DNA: TGCAGTGCTAGAGATGAAGGTACTAACTATGGCTACACCTTC. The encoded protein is CSARDEGTNYGYTF.

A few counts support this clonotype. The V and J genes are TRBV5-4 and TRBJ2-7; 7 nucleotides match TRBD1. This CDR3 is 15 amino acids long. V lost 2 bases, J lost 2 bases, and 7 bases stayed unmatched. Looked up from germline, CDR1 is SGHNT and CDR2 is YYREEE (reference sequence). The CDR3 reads CASSLRGQDTYEQYF. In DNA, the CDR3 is TGTGCCAGCAGCTTACGCGGACAGGATACCTACGAGCAGTACTTC.

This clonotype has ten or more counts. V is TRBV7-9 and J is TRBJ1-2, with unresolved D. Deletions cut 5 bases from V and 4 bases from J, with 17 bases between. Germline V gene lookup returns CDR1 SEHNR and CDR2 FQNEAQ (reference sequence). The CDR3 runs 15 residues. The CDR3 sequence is CASSLETGPLYGYTF. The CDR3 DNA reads TGTGCCAGCAGCCTCGAGACGGGTCCCCTCTATGGCTACACCTTC.

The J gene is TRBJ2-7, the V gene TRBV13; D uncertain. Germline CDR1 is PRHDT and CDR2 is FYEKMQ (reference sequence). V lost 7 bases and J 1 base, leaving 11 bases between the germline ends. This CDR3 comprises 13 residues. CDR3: CASILRGSYEQYV. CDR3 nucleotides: TGTGCCAGCATCCTCCGAGGTTCCTACGAGCAGTACGTC.

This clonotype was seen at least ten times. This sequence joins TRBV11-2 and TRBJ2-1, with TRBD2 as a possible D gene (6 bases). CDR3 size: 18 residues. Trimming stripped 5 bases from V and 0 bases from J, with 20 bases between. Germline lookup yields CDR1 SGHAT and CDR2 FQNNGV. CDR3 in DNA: TGTGCCAGCAGCCGGATGATTCTTAGCGGTAGCTCCTACAATGAGCAGTTCTTC. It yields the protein CASSRMILSGSSYNEQFF. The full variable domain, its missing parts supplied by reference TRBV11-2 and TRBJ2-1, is EAGVAQSPRYKIIEKRQSVAFWCNPISGHATLYWYQQILGQGPKLLIQFQNNGVVDDSQLPKDRFSAERLKGVDSTLKIQPAKLEDSAVYLCASSRMILSGSSYNEQFFGPGTRLTVL.

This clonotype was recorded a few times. In nucleotides, the CDR3 is TGTGCCAGCAACCTGAGGGGGGTTGCTGACACTGAAGCTTTCTTT. Its translation is CASNLRGVADTEAFF. The chain couples TRBV5-8 to TRBJ1-1; a possible D gene is TRBD1 (6 bases). CDR3 length equals 15 residues. Germline CDR1 is SGHTS and CDR2 is YDEGEE. Trimming shortened V by 6 bases and J by 3 bases, and 18 bases separated the two germline ends.

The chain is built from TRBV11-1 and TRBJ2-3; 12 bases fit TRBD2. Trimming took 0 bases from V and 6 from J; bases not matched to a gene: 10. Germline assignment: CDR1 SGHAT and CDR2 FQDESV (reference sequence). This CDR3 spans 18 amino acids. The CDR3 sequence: CASSLASASGGGPDTQYF. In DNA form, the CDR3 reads TGTGCCAGCAGCTTAGCTTCGGCTAGCGGGGGGGGGCCGGATACGCAGTATTTT. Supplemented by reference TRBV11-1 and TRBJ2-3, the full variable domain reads EAEVAQSPRYKITEKSQAVAFWCDPISGHATLYWYRQILGQGPELLVQFQDESVVDDSQLPKDRFSAERLKGVDSTLKIQPAELGDSAMYLCASSLASASGGGPDTQYFGPGTRLTVL.

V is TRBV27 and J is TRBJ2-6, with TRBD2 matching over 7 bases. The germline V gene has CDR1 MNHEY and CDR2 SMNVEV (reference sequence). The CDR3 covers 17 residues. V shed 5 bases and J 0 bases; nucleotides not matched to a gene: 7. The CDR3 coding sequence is TGTGCCAGCAGTAGGGTAGCGGGCTACTCTGGGGCCAACGTCCTGACTTTC. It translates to CASSRVAGYSGANVLTF. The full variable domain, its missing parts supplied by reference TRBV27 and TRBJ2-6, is EAQVTQNPRYLITVTGKKLTVTCSQNMNHEYMSWYRQDPGLGLRQIYYSMNVEVTDKGDVPEGYKVSRKEKRNFPLILESPSPNQTSLYFCASSRVAGYSGANVLTFGAGSRLTVL.

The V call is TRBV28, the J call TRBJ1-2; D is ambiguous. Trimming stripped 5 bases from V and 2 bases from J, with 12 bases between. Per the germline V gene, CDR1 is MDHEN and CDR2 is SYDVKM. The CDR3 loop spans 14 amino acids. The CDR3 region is CASSKAGPNYGYTF. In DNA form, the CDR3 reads TGTGCCAGCAGTAAAGCGGGTCCCAACTATGGCTACACCTTC.

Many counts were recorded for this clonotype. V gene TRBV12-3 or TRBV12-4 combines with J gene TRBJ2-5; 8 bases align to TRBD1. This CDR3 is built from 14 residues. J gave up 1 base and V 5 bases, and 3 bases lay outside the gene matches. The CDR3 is CASSVGTGQETQYF. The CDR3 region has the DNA TGTGCCAGCAGTGTTGGGACAGGCCAAGAGACCCAGTACTTC.

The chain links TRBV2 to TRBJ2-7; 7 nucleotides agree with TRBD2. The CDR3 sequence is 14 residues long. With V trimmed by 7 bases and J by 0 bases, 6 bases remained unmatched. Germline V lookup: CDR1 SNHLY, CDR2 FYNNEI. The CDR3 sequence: CASNREAFSYEQYV. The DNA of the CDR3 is TGTGCCAGCAACCGGGAGGCCTTCTCCTACGAGCAGTACGTC.

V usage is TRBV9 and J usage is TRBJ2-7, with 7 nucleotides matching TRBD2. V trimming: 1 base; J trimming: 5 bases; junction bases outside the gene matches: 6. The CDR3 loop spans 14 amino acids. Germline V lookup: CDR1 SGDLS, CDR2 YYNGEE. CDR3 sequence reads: CASSVRGELDEQYF. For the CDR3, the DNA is TGTGCCAGCAGCGTACGGGGGGAATTGGACGAGCAGTACTTC.

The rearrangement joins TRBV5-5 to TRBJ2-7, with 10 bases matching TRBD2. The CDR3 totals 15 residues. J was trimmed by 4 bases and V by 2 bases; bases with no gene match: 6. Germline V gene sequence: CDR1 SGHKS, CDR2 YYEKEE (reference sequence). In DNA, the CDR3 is TGTGCCAGCAGCTTCGCGGCTAGCGGGAGTTACGAGCAGTACTTC. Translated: CASSFAASGSYEQYF. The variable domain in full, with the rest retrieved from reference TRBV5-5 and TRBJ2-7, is DAGVTQSPTHLIKTRGQQVTLRCSPISGHKSVSWYQQVLGQGPQFIFQYYEKEERGRGNFPDRFSARQFPNYSSELNVNALLLGDSALYLCASSFAASGSYEQYFGPGTRLTVT.